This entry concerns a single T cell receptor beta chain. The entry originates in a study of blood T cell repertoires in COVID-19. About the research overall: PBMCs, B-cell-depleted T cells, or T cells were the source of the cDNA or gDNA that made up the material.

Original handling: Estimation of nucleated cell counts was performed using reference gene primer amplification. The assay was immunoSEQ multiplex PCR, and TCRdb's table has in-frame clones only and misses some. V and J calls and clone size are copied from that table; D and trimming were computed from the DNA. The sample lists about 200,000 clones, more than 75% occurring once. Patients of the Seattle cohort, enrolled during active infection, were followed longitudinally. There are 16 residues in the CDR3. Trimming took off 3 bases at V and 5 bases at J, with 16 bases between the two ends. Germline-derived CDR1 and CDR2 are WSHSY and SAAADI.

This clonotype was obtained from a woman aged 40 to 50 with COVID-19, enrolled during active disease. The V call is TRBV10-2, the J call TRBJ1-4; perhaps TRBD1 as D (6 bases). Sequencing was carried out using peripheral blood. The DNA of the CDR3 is TGCGCCAGCAGTGACCACAGGGTTCCTGAAAATGAAAAACTGTTTTTT. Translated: CASSDHRVPENEKLFF.